This T cell receptor beta chain stems from a study of blood T cell repertoires in COVID-19. The data were produced by immunoSEQ multiplex PCR, yet TCRdb's version contains in-frame clones alone and is incomplete. The sample holds 310,000 or so clones, about four fifths seen once. This clone has just one count. This TCR was sampled from a woman in her forties or fifties with acute or convalescent COVID-19. The sample comprised peripheral blood.

The CDR3 coding sequence is TGTGCCAGCAGTCCCTCCACTGGCGGGAGGACGCTTAGCACAGATACGCAGTATTTT. It codes for CASSPSTGGRTLSTDTQYF. This chain uses TRBV27 with TRBJ2-3; 8 bases are shared with TRBD2. Germline V gives CDR1 MNHEY, CDR2 SMNVEV (reference sequence). With 5 bases clipped from V and 0 bases from J, the junction kept 16 bases outside the gene matches. The length of the CDR3 is 19 residues.